One and the same sample provided the 10 T cell receptor beta chains below, sequenced in a study of human thymus T cells. The protocol was immunoSEQ multiplex PCR, while the TCRdb copy is restricted to in-frame clones and leaves out a portion. The sample includes about 78,000 clones, approximately 97% of them seen just once. Corrective heart surgery yielded resections, and these provided the thymus tissue. The sequencing sample was made of thymus tissue. All receptors derive from a boy less than two years old with a congenital heart defect but otherwise immunologically healthy.

The J gene is TRBJ2-1, the V gene TRBV12-5; D might be TRBD2 (6 bases). The ends were cut back, 5 bases at V and 6 bases at J, with 20 bases in the middle. Looked up from germline, CDR1 is LGHNT and CDR2 is FRNRAP. The CDR3 covers 16 residues. The CDR3 bases are TGTGCTAGTGGTCTACGAGGGGAGGTCGAAGTCAATGAGCAGTTCTTC. Protein product: CASGLRGEVEVNEQFF.

The J gene is TRBJ2-5, the V gene TRBV6-5; weak D call: TRBD1 (6 bases). The length of the CDR3 is 14 residues. The germline V gene has CDR1 MNHEY and CDR2 SVGAGI. Trimming pared 2 bases from V and 1 base from J, leaving 8 bases between. The CDR3 DNA reads as TGTGCCAGCAGTTACCAGGGGCCCCAAGAGACCCAGTACTTC. As protein: CASSYQGPQETQYF.

The chain couples TRBV11-3 to TRBJ1-1; weak D call: TRBD1 (6 bases). V gave up 5 bases and J gave up 1 base, with 11 bases separating them. The CDR3 contains 14 residues. Germline lookup yields CDR1 SGHNT and CDR2 YENEEA. The CDR3 DNA sequence: TGTGCCAGCAGCATCGGACAGCGGAACACTGAAGCTTTCTTT. Translating gives CASSIGQRNTEAFF.

This chain joins TRBV2 and TRBJ2-3; D is ambiguous. V shed 7 bases and J shed 5 bases, with 13 bases lying between them. CDR1 SNHLY and CDR2 FYNNEI come from the germline V gene. The CDR3 is made up of 13 amino acids. This CDR3 is CASTLTRGDTQYF. CDR3 in DNA: TGTGCCAGCACCCTAACGAGAGGAGATACGCAGTATTTT.

The rearrangement uses TRBV7-9 and TRBJ1-2; D perhaps matches TRBD1 (5 bases). From germline, CDR1 is SEHNR and CDR2 FQNEAQ (reference sequence). The CDR3 is 16 residues long. Trimming removed 5 bases from V and 0 bases from J, with 16 bases in between. The CDR3 nucleotides read TGTGCCAGCAGCCCGGGGCTCCTGGGCACTAACTATGGCTACACCTTC. Translated: CASSPGLLGTNYGYTF.

This clone was recorded a few times. The chain links TRBV11-2 to TRBJ2-5; 8 bases match TRBD2. The germline gives CDR1 SGHAT, CDR2 FQNNGV. V shed 3 bases and J 4 bases; nucleotides not matched to a gene: 7. The CDR3 is 15 amino acids. The CDR3 is CASSFGSGSRETQYF. Written as DNA, the CDR3 is TGTGCCAGCAGCTTTGGCAGCGGGAGTCGAGAGACCCAGTACTTC.

The chain links TRBV11-2 to TRBJ2-1; no clear D. Per the germline V gene, CDR1 is SGHAT and CDR2 is FQNNGV. The V end was cut by 5 bases, the J end by 3 bases, with 20 bases between. CDR3 length equals 17 residues. This chain's CDR3 is CASSPSYRQVVYNEQFF. In DNA form, the CDR3 reads TGTGCCAGCAGCCCCTCCTATAGGCAGGTCGTCTACAATGAGCAGTTCTTC.

This clone was observed once. This chain connects TRBV5-6 to TRBJ1-5; 7 bases line up with TRBD1. Germline values: CDR1 SGHDT, CDR2 YYEEEE. The CDR3 runs 14 residues. V was pared by 1 base and J by 5 bases, with 3 bases of the junction left unmatched. CDR3 in amino acids: CASSLKGADQPQHF. The CDR3 nucleotides read TGTGCCAGCAGCTTGAAGGGGGCGGATCAGCCCCAGCATTTT.

The rearrangement links TRBV9 to TRBJ1-3; D unresolved. Germline assignment: CDR1 SGDLS and CDR2 YYNGEE. This CDR3 comprises 16 residues. With 0 bases removed from V and 4 bases from J, the gap between germline ends came to 14 bases. CDR3: CASSVDTASEGNTIYF. CDR3 DNA: TGTGCCAGCAGCGTAGATACCGCCAGCGAGGGAAACACCATATATTTT.

The chain carries TRBV10-3 and TRBJ1-3; D possibly corresponds to TRBD1 (6 bases). V was pared by 5 bases and J by 4 bases, with 24 bases between. The CDR3 has 18 residues. Germline CDR1 reads ENHRY; CDR2 reads SYGVKD. CDR3 sequence reads: CAISHRRDKLPFGNTIYF. The CDR3 DNA follows: TGTGCCATCAGTCATAGAAGGGACAAGCTTCCGTTCGGAAACACCATATATTTT.